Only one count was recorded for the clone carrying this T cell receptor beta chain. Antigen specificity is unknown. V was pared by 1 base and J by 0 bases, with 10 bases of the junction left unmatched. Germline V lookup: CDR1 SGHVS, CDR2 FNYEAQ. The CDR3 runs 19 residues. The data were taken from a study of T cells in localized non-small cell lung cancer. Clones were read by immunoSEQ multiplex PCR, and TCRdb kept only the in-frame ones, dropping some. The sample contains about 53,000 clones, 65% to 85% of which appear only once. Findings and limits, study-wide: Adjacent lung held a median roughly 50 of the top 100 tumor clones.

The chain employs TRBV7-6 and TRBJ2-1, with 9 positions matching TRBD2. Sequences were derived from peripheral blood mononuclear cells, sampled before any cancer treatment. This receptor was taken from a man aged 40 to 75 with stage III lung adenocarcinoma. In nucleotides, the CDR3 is TGTGCCAGCAGCTTAGGTTCAGCGGGGGGCATCCGCTCCTACAATGAGCAGTTCTTC. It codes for CASSLGSAGGIRSYNEQFF.